This T cell receptor (beta chain) was sequenced for a study of technical replicates of blood from several donors. V was shortened by 3 bases and J by 4 bases, with 6 bases between the two germline ends. Germline CDR1 reads GTSNPN; CDR2 reads SVGIG (reference sequence). The CDR3 consists of 11 residues. Here immunoSEQ multiplex PCR was the method, and the copy in TCRdb shows in-frame clones only, minus some. The sample holds tens of thousands of clones, 95% to 98% seen once. The sample taken for sequencing was T cells isolated from PBMCs. The chain uses TRBV30 and TRBJ1-2; D call uncertain. This receptor was identified in a human donor in good health. The CDR3, as DNA: TGTGCCTGGAGACAAATCTATGGCTACACCTTC. This translates into CAWRQIYGYTF.